Given below is one T cell receptor (beta chain) in context. What it binds is unknown. From the reads, TCRdb called clonotypes with MiXCR, one entry per CDR3 protein. The sample records fewer than 700,000 distinct CDR3 sequences, 24% being singletons. This entry is derived from a study of T cell repertoires in cytomegalovirus infection. Study-level findings and limits: There were HLA-C-restricted CMV-specific TCR beta clonotypes dominating the ex vivo response. Accumulated public TCR beta family frequency recognized individuals carrying CMV together with the relevant HLA.

The CDR3 runs to 15 residues. The V gene lost 5 bases and the J gene lost 5 bases, with 19 bases spanning the gap. Germline-derived CDR1 and CDR2 are DFQATT and SNEGSKA (reference sequence). The rearrangement uses TRBV20-1 and TRBJ1-5, with D possibly being TRBD1 (5 bases). This clonotype was obtained from a human donor in good health (CMV status not recorded). Some clones in this sample may be carry-over from other donors' samples. Sequenced: CD8+ T cells from PBMCs. The CDR3 DNA is TGCAGTGCTCTTCACGGCAGGGAAAAACATCAGCCCCAGCATTTT. Amino acids: CSALHGREKHQPQHF.